The clone carrying this TCR beta chain has at least ten counts. Its matching antigen is unknown. TCRdb analysed the reads with MiXCR anew, one entry per CDR3 protein. The sample lists fewer than 900,000 distinct CDR3 sequences; roughly 29% were seen once. This CDR3 spans 13 amino acids. V was cut by 6 bases and J by 1 base, with 10 bases left in between. Germline CDR1 is SGHTA and CDR2 is FQGNSA. The data derive from a study of T cell repertoires in cytomegalovirus infection. Looking at the study overall: CMV epitopes that were recently identified and HLA-C-restricted were used alongside well-studied HLA-B-restricted ones. Both CMV infection and a matching HLA type were indicated by public TCR beta signatures.

Study results and caveats: What dominated the ex vivo response were HLA-C-restricted CMV-specific TCR beta clonotypes.

V is TRBV7-2 and J is TRBJ2-7; D is undetermined. The clonotype was recovered from a human donor in good health (CMV status not recorded). Some clones in this sample may be carry-over from other donors' samples. This specimen consisted of cultured CD8+ T cells from PBMCs, obtained from culture after CMV antigen stimulation. This CDR3 reads CASRYTESYEQYV. The CDR3 nucleotides read TGTGCCAGCAGATATACAGAGTCCTACGAGCAGTACGTC.